One sample yielded the 32 T cell receptor beta chains listed below, sequenced in a study of cytotoxic CD8 clonotypes in ibrutinib-treated CLL. The assay was immunoSEQ multiplex PCR, and TCRdb's table has in-frame clones only and misses some. The sample lists 150,000 to 250,000 clones, over 60% occurring once. The input for sequencing was PBMCs, taken after 24 months of ibrutinib treatment. The source of these receptors is a human donor with chronic lymphocytic leukemia.

The genes are TRBV9 and TRBJ1-1; D remains unclear. Per the germline V gene, CDR1 is SGDLS and CDR2 is YYNGEE. The CDR3 contains 12 residues. The V end lost 0 bases, the J end lost 6 bases, and 6 bases lay between the germline ends. In nucleotides, the CDR3 is TGTGCCAGCAGCGTAGACCGGGCTGAAGCTTTCTTT. Its protein is CASSVDRAEAFF.

This chain joins TRBV15 and TRBJ2-1; 14 nucleotides line up with TRBD2. With V trimmed by 1 base and J by 0 bases, 2 bases remained unmatched. The CDR3 totals 18 residues. Germline V lookup: CDR1 LNHNV, CDR2 YYDKDF (reference sequence). The CDR3 bases are TGTGCCACCAGCAGAGGACTAGCGGGAGGGCCCTCCTACAATGAGCAGTTCTTC. It translates to CATSRGLAGGPSYNEQFF. The complete variable domain, with remaining parts taken from reference TRBV15 and TRBJ2-1, reads DAMVIQNPRYQVTQFGKPVTLSCSQTLNHNVMYWYQQKSSQAPKLLFHYYDKDFNNEADTPDNFQSRRPNTSFCFLDIRSPGLGDTAMYLCATSRGLAGGPSYNEQFFGPGTRLTVL.

The genes are TRBV7-3 and TRBJ1-1; D possibly corresponds to TRBD1 (5 bases). Germline V gives CDR1 SGHTA, CDR2 FQGTGA. This CDR3 is built from 16 residues. Trimming pared 1 base from V and 4 bases from J, leaving 16 bases between. The CDR3 DNA is TGTGCCAGCAGCTTAAAAGGAGGGGCGCATCTCACTGAAGCTTTCTTT. Translating it yields CASSLKGGAHLTEAFF.

The rearrangement joins TRBV18 to TRBJ2-5; D unresolved. This CDR3 has 13 residues. From germline, CDR1 is KGHSH and CDR2 LQKENI. V dropped 6 bases and J dropped 5 bases, with 13 bases sitting between them. The CDR3: CASSPGIRETQYF. The CDR3 coding sequence is TGTGCCAGCTCCCCCGGAATTCGGGAGACCCAGTACTTC. The variable domain in full, completed from reference TRBV18 and TRBJ2-5, reads NAGVMQNPRHLVRRRGQEARLRCSPMKGHSHVYWYRQLPEEGLKFMVYLQKENIIDESGMPKERFSAEFPKEGPSILRIQQVVRGDSAAYFCASSPGIRETQYFGPGTRLLVL.

V gene TRBV5-1 combines with J gene TRBJ1-4; D is perhaps TRBD1 (6 bases). The CDR3 runs to 14 residues. The V gene's germline CDR1 is SGHRS and CDR2 YFSETQ. V was trimmed by 4 bases and J by 5 bases, leaving 12 bases between them. The CDR3 DNA is TGCGCCAGCAGCATGGACAGTTCGAATGAAAAACTGTTTTTT. Protein: CASSMDSSNEKLFF.

This clone was seen a single time. The V gene is TRBV7-9, the J gene TRBJ2-1; D is ambiguous. Germline V gene data show CDR1 as SEHNR and CDR2 as FQNEAQ (reference sequence). This CDR3 comprises 15 residues. The V gene lost 1 base and the J gene lost 4 bases, with 11 bases spanning the gap. The CDR3 DNA sequence: TGTGCCAGCAGCTTAGTTGGCGGCATATACAATGAGCAGTTCTTC. Protein sequence: CASSLVGGIYNEQFF.

The chain couples TRBV28 to TRBJ1-4; perhaps TRBD1 as D (5 bases). This CDR3 comprises 15 residues. The V and J ends lost 6 bases and 3 bases respectively, with 14 bases between them. Germline V gene data show CDR1 as MDHEN and CDR2 as SYDVKM. CDR3 in DNA: TGTGCCAGCAGCCGCATAGCGGGGGCTAATGAAAAACTGTTTTTT. This gives the protein CASSRIAGANEKLFF.

The V call is TRBV13, the J call TRBJ1-1; D uncertain. The CDR3 consists of 16 residues. The ends were cut back, 10 bases at V and 0 bases at J, with 21 bases in the middle. From germline, CDR1 is PRHDT and CDR2 FYEKMQ (reference sequence). The CDR3 DNA sequence: TGTGCCAACAACCGGCGGAGGAAACTCATGAACACTGAAGCTTTCTTT. Translated, it gives CANNRRRKLMNTEAFF.

This clone showed up just a few times. The V call is TRBV6-1, the J call TRBJ2-3; no firm D call. Trimming removed 6 bases at V and 5 bases at J, with 15 bases between. Looked up from germline, CDR1 is MNHNS and CDR2 is SASEGT. CDR3 length equals 14 residues. DNA of the CDR3: TGTGCCAGCAGGGGGATCAAGTCCGGAGATACGCAGTATTTT. Translation gives CASRGIKSGDTQYF.

In this sample, this clone turned up a few times. This chain joins TRBV10-3 and TRBJ2-1, with D possibly being TRBD2 (6 bases). This CDR3 region has 16 residues. V lost 4 bases, J lost 0 bases, and 13 bases lay in between. CDR1 ENHRY and CDR2 SYGVKD come from the germline V gene. In DNA form, the CDR3 reads TGTGCCATCAGTGGGCGCCGGGGGACCTCCTACAATGAGCAGTTCTTC. Translation: CAISGRRGTSYNEQFF.

This clone was seen a few times. The chain uses TRBV7-2 and TRBJ1-2; no firm D call. Germline loops: CDR1 SGHTA, CDR2 FQGNSA. The CDR3 is 13 amino acids. Trimming took 1 base from V and 8 from J, leaving 11 bases between them. The CDR3 is CASSLEPVNGYTF. CDR3 nucleotides: TGTGCCAGCAGCTTAGAACCAGTCAACGGCTACACCTTC.

This sequence joins TRBV4-3 and TRBJ2-7; D is perhaps TRBD1 or TRBD2 (5 bases each). V lost 1 base, J lost 6 bases, and 16 bases lay in between. This CDR3 spans 15 amino acids. Germline CDR1 reads LGHNA; CDR2 reads YSLEER. The CDR3 nucleotides are TGCGCCAGCAGCCAAGCCCAGGTATGGGGGAGCGAGCAGTACTTC. This encodes CASSQAQVWGSEQYF.

The J gene is TRBJ2-3, the V gene TRBV4-1; D not certain. Germline CDR1 and CDR2: MGHRA and YSYEKL. Trimming cost V 4 bases and J 2 bases, with 13 bases left between them. The CDR3 is 15 residues long. The CDR3, as DNA: TGCGCCAGCAGCCGCCGGGCGATCTACACAGATACGCAGTATTTT. This codes for CASSRRAIYTDTQYF.

CDR3 in amino acids: CASSQDRGQGVSNEKLFF. In DNA, the CDR3 is TGCGCCAGCAGCCAAGATCGGGGACAGGGCGTATCTAATGAAAAACTGTTTTTT. The V call is TRBV4-1, the J call TRBJ1-4, with 9 bases fitting TRBD1. Per the germline V gene, CDR1 is MGHRA and CDR2 is YSYEKL. The CDR3 totals 18 residues. V trimming: 0 bases; J trimming: 3 bases; junction bases outside the gene matches: 8.

The chain recombines TRBV4-3 with TRBJ2-1; TRBD2 agrees at 7 bases. The ends lost 0 bases at V and 14 bases at J; junction bases unmatched: 7. The CDR3 is 13 amino acids. Germline lookup yields CDR1 LGHNA and CDR2 YSLEER. In DNA form, the CDR3 reads TGCGCCAGCAGCCAAGATATTCTAGCGGCGAAGTTCTTC. The encoded protein is CASSQDILAAKFF.

V gene TRBV9 combines with J gene TRBJ2-7; 8 nucleotides match TRBD1. Per germline, CDR1 SGDLS and CDR2 YYNGEE. CDR3 length equals 19 residues. V dropped 0 bases and J dropped 5; count of bases not matched to a gene: 19. In DNA, the CDR3 is TGTGCCAGCAGCGTAGGTTCAGGACAGGGCCTACCATCTTTCAACGAGCAGTACTTC. This gives the protein CASSVGSGQGLPSFNEQYF. The whole variable domain, filled in from reference TRBV9 and TRBJ2-7, reads DSGVTQTPKHLITATGQRVTLRCSPRSGDLSVYWYQQSLDQGLQFLIQYYNGEERAKGNILERFSAQQFPDLHSELNLSSLELGDSALYFCASSVGSGQGLPSFNEQYFGPGTRLTVT.

V is TRBV28 and J is TRBJ2-3; 9 bases map to TRBD2. The CDR3 runs 14 residues. CDR1 MDHEN and CDR2 SYDVKM come from the germline V gene. With 8 bases clipped from V and 4 bases from J, the junction kept 7 bases outside the gene matches. CDR3 nucleotide sequence: TGTGCCAGCCGACCTGGACTAGCGTCAGATACGCAGTATTTT. Translation: CASRPGLASDTQYF.

J is TRBJ2-5 and V is TRBV6-1; either TRBD1 or TRBD2 may fit D (6 bases each). This CDR3 has 14 amino acids. V lost 2 bases to trimming and J lost 2 bases, with 9 bases between them. Germline V CDR1 and CDR2: MNHNS, SASEGT. The CDR3 protein is CASSEQGRQETQYF. The CDR3 DNA follows: TGTGCCAGCAGTGAACAGGGGAGGCAAGAGACCCAGTACTTC.

The J gene is TRBJ1-1, the V gene TRBV6-5, with D uncertain. In germline, CDR1 is MNHEY, CDR2 SVGAGI. CDR3 length: 11 residues. Trimming cost V 2 bases and J 11 bases, with 9 bases left between them. CDR3 in amino acids: CASSYRGVAFF. For the CDR3, the DNA is TGTGCCAGCAGTTACAGAGGTGTTGCTTTCTTT.

This chain links TRBV28 with TRBJ2-3, with a possible D match to TRBD2 (6 bases). The CDR3 totals 15 residues. Germline loops: CDR1 MDHEN, CDR2 SYDVKM. Trimming left V 3 bases short and J 0 bases short, with 10 bases between. This CDR3 is CASSFPRGSTDTQYF. Here the CDR3 DNA reads TGTGCCAGCAGTTTTCCGCGGGGTAGCACAGATACGCAGTATTTT.

The genes are TRBV11-2 and TRBJ2-7, with TRBD1 matching 9 bases. The CDR3 loop spans 15 amino acids. The junction had 4 bases not matched to a gene; V was cut back by 0 bases and J by 4 bases. Germline V lookup: CDR1 SGHAT, CDR2 FQNNGV. CDR3 nucleotide sequence: TGTGCCAGCAGCTTAGAGGGACAGGGATATTACGAGCAGTACTTC. Translation: CASSLEGQGYYEQYF.

The genes are TRBV19 and TRBJ2-1; TRBD2 matches 12 bases. The CDR3 loop spans 15 amino acids. The germline V gene encodes CDR1 LNHDA and CDR2 SQIVND (reference sequence). Trimming cost V 7 bases and J 6 bases; bases outside gene matches: 7. CDR3 protein: CASKGQLAGGNEQFF. For the CDR3, the DNA is TGTGCCAGTAAGGGGCAACTAGCGGGAGGCAATGAGCAGTTCTTC.

The V and J genes are TRBV11-2 and TRBJ2-1; 7 bases map to TRBD2. The germline CDR1 and CDR2 sequences are SGHAT and FQNNGV. With V trimmed by 5 bases and J by 3 bases, 10 bases remained unmatched. The CDR3 spans 16 residues. DNA for the CDR3: TGTGCCAGCAGCCCCTATCGAGCGGGGAACTACAATGAGCAGTTCTTC. It encodes CASSPYRAGNYNEQFF.

In its sample, this clone was seen a few times. The V gene is TRBV29-1, the J gene TRBJ1-1, with D uncertain. Between the trimmed V and J ends, which lost 2 bases and 11 bases, there was a span of 6 bases. The CDR3 runs to 9 residues. Per germline, CDR1 SQVTM and CDR2 ANQGSEA. The CDR3 region has the DNA TGCAGCGTTGAATTGGGCGCTTTCTTT. Translated: CSVELGAFF. Using reference TRBV29-1 and TRBJ1-1 for the parts outside the CDR3, the full variable domain is SAVISQKPSRDICQRGTSLTIQCQVDSQVTMMFWYRQQPGQSLTLIATANQGSEATYESGFVIDKFPISRPNLTFSTLTVSNMSPEDSSIYLCSVELGAFFGQGTRLTVV.

The chain employs TRBV7-9 and TRBJ2-7, with D perhaps being TRBD1 or TRBD2 (5 bases each). This CDR3 spans 14 amino acids. The V gene lost 7 bases and the J gene lost 0 bases, with 13 bases spanning the gap. CDR1 and CDR2 (germline): SEHNR, FQNEAQ (reference sequence). This CDR3 is CASNDKGSSYEQYF. DNA of the CDR3: TGTGCCAGCAATGACAAGGGGAGCTCCTACGAGCAGTACTTC. The whole variable domain, filled in from reference TRBV7-9 and TRBJ2-7, reads DTGVSQNPRHKITKRGQNVTFRCDPISEHNRLYWYRQTLGQGPEFLTYFQNEAQLEKSRLLSDRFSAERPKGSFSTLEIQRTEQGDSAMYLCASNDKGSSYEQYFGPGTRLTVT.

The J gene is TRBJ1-1, the V gene TRBV4-2; D gene ambiguous. Trimming left V 0 bases short and J 2 bases short, with 4 bases between. The CDR3 contains 13 residues. Germline assignment: CDR1 LGHNA and CDR2 YNFKEQ. CDR3 coding DNA: TGTGCCAGCAGCCAAGATTTTAACACTGAAGCTTTCTTT. Its translation is CASSQDFNTEAFF.

The chain has TRBV28 and TRBJ2-3; a weak D match, TRBD2 (5 bases). Germline V gene data show CDR1 as MDHEN and CDR2 as SYDVKM. Trimming took 3 bases from V and 2 from J, leaving 12 bases between them. This CDR3 contains 15 residues. CDR3 sequence (DNA): TGTGCCAGCAGTTTCGGGGAGCACAACACAGATACGCAGTATTTT. Translating it yields CASSFGEHNTDTQYF.

The chain combines TRBV7-2 with TRBJ2-5; 9 nucleotides agree with TRBD1. The CDR3 loop spans 17 amino acids. With V trimmed by 5 bases and J by 4 bases, 14 bases remained unmatched. Per the germline V gene, CDR1 is SGHTA and CDR2 is FQGNSA. Here the CDR3 DNA reads TGTGCCAGCAGCCCCGCCTCCGGGACAGGGAGAGGAGAGACCCAGTACTTC. This translates into CASSPASGTGRGETQYF.

This chain connects TRBV4-1 to TRBJ2-4, with D unresolved. The germline V gene has CDR1 MGHRA and CDR2 YSYEKL. Deletions cut 0 bases from V and 0 bases from J, with 6 bases between. The CDR3 sequence is 15 residues long. CDR3: CASSQDQLAKNIQYF. In DNA form, the CDR3 reads TGCGCCAGCAGCCAAGACCAGTTAGCCAAAAACATTCAGTACTTC.

The chain uses TRBV5-6 and TRBJ2-7; D unresolved. The V and J ends lost 6 bases and 4 bases respectively, with 17 bases between them. Germline lookup yields CDR1 SGHDT and CDR2 YYEEEE. This CDR3 region has 14 residues. In DNA form, the CDR3 reads TGTGCCAGCACCAGGACGGAAAGGCAATACGAGCAGTACTTC. This codes for CASTRTERQYEQYF.

The chain uses TRBV28 and TRBJ1-2; 9 bases are a match to TRBD1. Germline-derived CDR1 and CDR2 are MDHEN and SYDVKM. The CDR3 totals 15 residues. After removal of 4 bases from V and 3 bases from J, the junction contained 6 bases not matched to a gene. The CDR3 sequence: CASSSRTGADYGYTF. As DNA, the CDR3 is TGTGCCAGCAGTTCTCGGACAGGGGCGGACTATGGCTACACCTTC.

This clone showed up just once. This chain links TRBV27 with TRBJ2-3; no clear D. CDR3 length: 13 amino acids. Trimming removed 6 bases at V and 0 bases at J, with 7 bases between. Per germline, CDR1 MNHEY and CDR2 SMNVEV (reference sequence). CDR3 sequence reads: CASSRKSTDTQYF. In nucleotides, the CDR3 is TGTGCCAGCAGCCGAAAAAGCACAGATACGCAGTATTTT.